Presented here are 31 T cell receptor beta chains from one specimen sequenced in a study of brain T cells in children with intractable seizures. Method: immunoSEQ multiplex PCR; TCRdb's copy keeps in-frame clones and lacks some. The repertoire holds roughly 120,000 clones, with roughly 92% as singletons. Sequenced material: peripheral blood, taken at surgery. These TCRs come from a boy younger than two with hemimegalencephaly and intractable seizures.

The gene calls are TRBV7-4 and TRBJ2-7; 9 nucleotides align to TRBD1. This CDR3 region has 16 residues. CDR1 SGHVT and CDR2 SQSDAQ come from the germline V gene. The junction had 10 bases not matched to a gene; V was cut back by 5 bases and J by 2 bases. CDR3 nucleotides: TGTGCCAGCAGCCCGACAGGGGGAGGGGAGGCCTACGAGCAGTACTTC. Its protein is CASSPTGGGEAYEQYF. Full variable domain (remainder filled in from reference TRBV7-4 and TRBJ2-7): GAGVSQSPRYKVAKRGRDVALRCDSISGHVTLYWYRQTLGQGSEVLTYSQSDAQRDKSGRPSGRFSAERPERSVSTLKIQRTEQGDSAVYLCASSPTGGGEAYEQYFGPGTRLTVT.

J is TRBJ1-1 and V is TRBV18; D uncertain. CDR3 length equals 15 residues. Per the germline V gene, CDR1 is KGHSH and CDR2 is LQKENI. V was cut by 3 bases and J by 0 bases, with 11 bases left in between. CDR3 residues: CASSPAPALNTEAFF. DNA of the CDR3: TGTGCCAGCTCACCCGCCCCGGCCCTGAACACTGAAGCTTTCTTT.

This sequence joins TRBV3-1 (or the pseudogene TRBV3-2) and TRBJ2-7, with a possible D match to TRBD2 (6 bases). Germline lookup yields CDR1 LGHDT and CDR2 YNNKEL (reference sequence). Between the trimmed V and J ends, which lost 8 bases and 5 bases, there was a span of 22 bases. This CDR3 has 15 amino acids. The CDR3 protein is CASGLAGGSAHEQYF. CDR3 DNA: TGTGCCAGCGGACTGGCTGGGGGGTCGGCGCACGAGCAGTACTTC.

The rearrangement links TRBV3-1 (or the pseudogene TRBV3-2) to TRBJ2-5, with 14 bases aligning to TRBD2. Germline CDR1 reads LGHDT; CDR2 reads YNNKEL (reference sequence). This CDR3 contains 19 residues. The ends lost 5 bases at V and 3 bases at J; junction bases unmatched: 14. This CDR3 is CASSLFTSPGLAGEETQYF. As DNA, the CDR3 is TGTGCCAGCAGCTTGTTCACCTCCCCGGGACTAGCGGGAGAAGAGACCCAGTACTTC.

The DNA of the CDR3 is TGTGCCAGCAGTACGGACAGAAGATACTACGAGCAGTACTTC. Translated: CASSTDRRYYEQYF. The genes are TRBV6-6 and TRBJ2-7; TRBD1 might be the D (6 bases). Germline CDR1 MNHNY, CDR2 SVGAGI (reference sequence). The CDR3 has 14 residues. V lost 5 bases, J lost 3 bases, and 14 bases lay in between.

The chain combines TRBV10-3 with TRBJ2-1; the match to TRBD2 covers 12 bases. Looked up from germline, CDR1 is ENHRY and CDR2 is SYGVKD. The CDR3 spans 15 residues. J gave up 5 bases and V 7 bases, and 6 bases lay outside the gene matches. CDR3 nucleotide sequence: TGTGCCATCACTGCACTAGCGGGGGGACACAATGAGCAGTTCTTC. Encoded protein: CAITALAGGHNEQFF.

V and J are TRBV27 and TRBJ2-7, with TRBD1 matching over 7 bases. Losses at the gene ends were 3 bases for V and 4 bases for J; bases not matched to a gene: 3. This CDR3 has 13 amino acids. Germline V gene sequence: CDR1 MNHEY, CDR2 SMNVEV (reference sequence). In DNA, the CDR3 is TGTGCCAGCAGTTTGGTCAGGGGGTACGAGCAGTACTTC. This translates into CASSLVRGYEQYF.

The chain carries TRBV25-1 and TRBJ2-1, with 9 bases fitting TRBD2. Germline V CDR1 and CDR2: MGHDK, SYGVNS. V dropped 1 base and J dropped 3; count of bases not matched to a gene: 4. This CDR3 is built from 16 residues. CDR3 sequence reads: CASSEWGSGSYNEQFF. As DNA, the CDR3 is TGTGCCAGCAGTGAATGGGGTAGCGGGAGCTACAATGAGCAGTTCTTC.

A single count supports this clone. The chain employs TRBV28 and TRBJ2-1; D gene unclear. The CDR3 runs to 14 residues. The germline V and J ends were trimmed by 7 bases and 7 bases, with 17 bases remaining between them. The germline V gene has CDR1 MDHEN and CDR2 SYDVKM. The CDR3 reads CASTRRAAGNEQFF. CDR3 nucleotides: TGTGCCAGCACCCGCCGGGCGGCCGGGAATGAGCAGTTCTTC.

The gene calls are TRBV9 and TRBJ2-1; 15 bases map to TRBD2. The germline V gene has CDR1 SGDLS and CDR2 YYNGEE. With V trimmed by 3 bases and J by 2 bases, 0 bases remained unmatched. This CDR3 has 16 residues. The CDR3 DNA reads TGTGCCAGCAGCGGGACTAGCGGGAGGGCCTACAATGAGCAGTTCTTC. Translating it yields CASSGTSGRAYNEQFF.

The chain has TRBV18 and TRBJ2-7; TRBD1 is a possible D gene (5 bases). The CDR3 loop spans 13 amino acids. Trimming cost V 4 bases and J 5 bases, with 12 bases left between them. Germline lookup yields CDR1 KGHSH and CDR2 LQKENI. In nucleotides, the CDR3 is TGTGCCAGCTCACGGCAGGGCGTAGACGAGCAGTACTTC. This translates into CASSRQGVDEQYF.

The chain is built from TRBV15 and TRBJ2-3; 7 bases line up with TRBD2. Germline CDR1 LNHNV, CDR2 YYDKDF (reference sequence). The CDR3 is 16 residues long. V trimming: 5 bases; J trimming: 4 bases; junction bases outside the gene matches: 12. CDR3 coding DNA: TGTGCCACCAGCGGGACTACCCATGAGTTGGCAGATACGCAGTATTTT. Its translation is CATSGTTHELADTQYF.

V and J are TRBV3-1 (or the pseudogene TRBV3-2) and TRBJ2-5, with D tentatively TRBD2 (5 bases). This CDR3 is 15 amino acids long. The germline CDR1 and CDR2 sequences are LGHDT and YNNKEL (reference sequence). Trimming removed 3 bases from V and 5 bases from J, with 16 bases in between. CDR3: CASSHPTAVAETQYF. The CDR3 nucleotides are TGTGCCAGCAGCCACCCAACAGCGGTTGCGGAGACCCAGTACTTC.

This chain joins TRBV12-3 or TRBV12-4 and TRBJ2-1; D ambiguous. The CDR3 extends over 13 amino acids. V was cut by 4 bases and J by 0 bases, with 4 bases left in between. CDR3 in amino acids: CASSSYSYNEQFF. DNA for the CDR3: TGTGCCAGCAGTTCGTACTCCTACAATGAGCAGTTCTTC.

This clone was observed a single time. The chain employs TRBV15 and TRBJ2-7; 10 bases fit TRBD1. The CDR3 runs 15 residues. CDR1 is LNHNV and CDR2 is YYDKDF in the germline V gene (reference sequence). Trimming at V came to 4 bases and at J to 3 bases, leaving 6 bases not matched to a gene. CDR3 loop: CATSKPGQGIYEQYF. CDR3 sequence (DNA): TGTGCCACCAGCAAACCGGGACAGGGGATCTACGAGCAGTACTTC. The full variable domain, in which reference TRBV15 and TRBJ2-7 provide the parts outside the CDR3, is DAMVIQNPRYQVTQFGKPVTLSCSQTLNHNVMYWYQQKSSQAPKLLFHYYDKDFNNEADTPDNFQSRRPNTSFCFLDIRSPGLGDTAMYLCATSKPGQGIYEQYFGPGTRLTVT.

This rearrangement joins TRBV9 to TRBJ1-1; D is possibly TRBD1 (5 bases). There are 14 residues in the CDR3. Trimming stripped 4 bases from V and 1 base from J, with 11 bases between. CDR1 is SGDLS, CDR2 YYNGEE, per germline. CDR3 protein: CASSHVGRNTEAFF. CDR3 DNA sequence: TGTGCCAGCAGCCACGTGGGGCGGAACACTGAAGCTTTCTTT.

Written as DNA, the CDR3 is TGCGCCAGCAGCTTGAGACAGGTCAACACTGAAGCTTTCTTT. Amino acids: CASSLRQVNTEAFF. The gene calls are TRBV5-1 and TRBJ1-1, with a weak D call TRBD1 (6 bases). The germline V and J ends were trimmed by 1 base and 2 bases, with 9 bases remaining between them. Germline assignment: CDR1 SGHRS and CDR2 YFSETQ. The length of the CDR3 is 14 residues. Together with reference TRBV5-1 and TRBJ1-1, the CDR3 gives the full variable domain: KAGVTQTPRYLIKTRGQQVTLSCSPISGHRSVSWYQQTPGQGLQFLFEYFSETQRNKGNFPGRFSGRQFSNSRSEMNVSTLELGDSALYLCASSLRQVNTEAFFGQGTRLTVV.

The V and J genes are TRBV13 and TRBJ2-1; 9 bases line up with TRBD2. There are 16 residues in the CDR3. Unmatched junction bases numbered 7, after V lost 5 bases and J lost 2 bases. From germline, CDR1 is PRHDT and CDR2 FYEKMQ (reference sequence). CDR3 in DNA: TGTGCCAGCAGCCCCGGGACTAGCCTACCCTACAATGAGCAGTTCTTC. This gives the protein CASSPGTSLPYNEQFF.

A single count supports this clone. The chain couples TRBV29-1 to TRBJ1-4; D uncertain. Trimming stripped 3 bases from V and 6 bases from J, with 5 bases between. The germline V gene has CDR1 SQVTM and CDR2 ANQGSEA. The CDR3 has 11 amino acids. The CDR3 is CSVDLDEKLFF. The CDR3 DNA is TGCAGCGTTGACCTTGATGAAAAACTGTTTTTT.

The V gene is TRBV28, the J gene TRBJ1-2; 10 bases fit TRBD1. The CDR3 extends over 14 amino acids. Germline V gives CDR1 MDHEN, CDR2 SYDVKM. The J segment lost 8 bases and the V segment lost 5 bases, leaving 8 bases of the junction unmatched. CDR3 DNA: TGTGCCAGCAGTAAGGACAGGGGGTCGTTGGGCTACACCTTC. Protein sequence: CASSKDRGSLGYTF.

This clone was counted a single time. The same CDR3 can be traced to other DNA sequences in this sample. The chain recombines TRBV5-1 with TRBJ1-3, with D uncertain. The V end was cut by 0 bases, the J end by 4 bases, with 5 bases between. The CDR3 contains 13 residues. Germline loops: CDR1 SGHRS, CDR2 YFSETQ. The CDR3, as DNA: TGCGCCAGCAGCTTGGACGGGGGAAACACCATATATTTT. Protein product: CASSLDGGNTIYF.

The DNA of the CDR3 is TGCAGCGGCTCAACTCGACGGGGAACAGATACGCAGTATTTT. It yields the protein CSGSTRRGTDTQYF. The chain employs TRBV29-1 and TRBJ2-3, with D perhaps TRBD2 (5 bases). Germline V gene lookup returns CDR1 SQVTM and CDR2 ANQGSEA. CDR3 length: 14 residues. The V and J ends lost 7 bases and 3 bases respectively, with 17 bases between them.

V gene TRBV7-2 combines with J gene TRBJ2-7; 7 nucleotides align to TRBD2. CDR3 size: 16 residues. Germline V gives CDR1 SGHTA, CDR2 FQGNSA. V gave up 1 base and J gave up 3 bases; unmatched junction bases: 9. CDR3 nucleotides: TGTGCCAGCAGCTTAGAGGGTACTAGCGCCAACTACGAGCAGTACTTC. Translation: CASSLEGTSANYEQYF.

The chain links TRBV7-9 to TRBJ2-3; D not certain. This CDR3 has 12 residues. Germline V gene lookup returns CDR1 SEHNR and CDR2 FQNEAQ (reference sequence). Trimming took off 5 bases at V and 3 bases at J, with 6 bases between the two ends. The DNA of the CDR3 is TGTGCCAGCAGCCAGAATACAGATACGCAGTATTTT. Residues: CASSQNTDTQYF.

The rearrangement uses TRBV6-5 and TRBJ1-1; no firm D call. V shed 0 bases and J shed 3 bases, with 8 bases lying between them. The V gene's germline CDR1 is MNHEY and CDR2 SVGAGI. The length of the CDR3 is 14 residues. CDR3 sequence (DNA): TGTGCCAGCAGTTACTCTCGTCGGGACACTGAAGCTTTCTTT. It yields the protein CASSYSRRDTEAFF.

The genes are TRBV30 and TRBJ2-5; 7 nucleotides line up with TRBD2. The CDR3 spans 14 residues. V gave up 2 bases and J gave up 4 bases; unmatched junction bases: 7. Germline V lookup: CDR1 GTSNPN, CDR2 SVGIG (reference sequence). CDR3 protein: CAWSWGRAGETQYF. The CDR3 DNA is TGTGCCTGGAGTTGGGGGAGGGCCGGAGAGACCCAGTACTTC.

The chain recombines TRBV29-1 with TRBJ2-7; 10 positions agree with TRBD2. The germline CDR1 and CDR2 sequences are SQVTM and ANQGSEA. V lost 6 bases, J lost 6 bases, and 11 bases stayed unmatched. The CDR3 totals 14 residues. The CDR3 nucleotides read TGCAGCGTCGATAGTAGCGGGAGGTCGGGCGAGCAGTACTTC. Protein: CSVDSSGRSGEQYF.

This chain joins TRBV15 and TRBJ1-2; D is perhaps TRBD1 (6 bases). V lost 0 bases and J 6 bases, leaving 14 bases between the germline ends. Germline CDR1 LNHNV, CDR2 YYDKDF (reference sequence). This CDR3 is 15 amino acids long. The DNA for the CDR3 is TGTGCCACCAGCAGAGACCGAGGGAGGGGGGATGGCTACACCTTC. This encodes CATSRDRGRGDGYTF.

The V gene is TRBV6-4, the J gene TRBJ2-2; 8 bases are a match to TRBD2. The J segment lost 6 bases and the V segment lost 0 bases, leaving 0 bases of the junction unmatched. The germline V gene encodes CDR1 MRHNA and CDR2 SNTAGT. The CDR3 sequence is 14 residues long. CDR3 sequence reads: CASSDSREAGELFF. CDR3 nucleotides: TGTGCCAGCAGTGACTCGCGGGAGGCCGGGGAGCTGTTTTTT.

The V gene is TRBV18, the J gene TRBJ1-6; no firm D call. The CDR3 totals 14 residues. The V gene lost 4 bases and the J gene lost 7 bases, with 11 bases spanning the gap. CDR1 is KGHSH and CDR2 is LQKENI in the germline V gene. The CDR3: CASSLIWENSPLHF. DNA of the CDR3: TGTGCCAGCTCACTTATTTGGGAGAATTCACCCCTCCACTTT.

This clone was seen once. This chain joins TRBV2 and TRBJ1-4; 10 bases fit TRBD1. Germline-derived CDR1 and CDR2 are SNHLY and FYNNEI. CDR3 length: 14 amino acids. V lost 6 bases and J lost 4; bases outside the gene matches: 2. CDR3 in amino acids: CASRGDRGNEKLFF. Here the CDR3 DNA reads TGTGCCAGCAGGGGGGACAGGGGTAATGAAAAACTGTTTTTT. The whole variable domain, filled in from reference TRBV2 and TRBJ1-4, reads EPEVTQTPSHQVTQMGQEVILRCVPISNHLYFYWYRQILGQKVEFLVSFYNNEISEKSEIFDDQFSVERPDGSNFTLKIRSTKLEDSAMYFCASRGDRGNEKLFFGSGTQLSVL.